This T cell receptor (beta chain) was documented in a study of T cells after somatic rescue of genetic block. Produced via immunoSEQ multiplex PCR; TCRdb's table is partial and in-frame only. The repertoire consists of 88,000 or so clones, with 85% to 90% occurring once and the leading ten covering 1.6%. The CDR3 runs 15 residues. The chain carries TRBV21-1 and TRBJ2-1; TRBD1 is the table's D call and was not checked against the DNA. TRBV21-1 is an annotated pseudogene. The sequenced material came from peripheral blood mononuclear cells (PBMCs). This clonotype was sampled from a woman between 18 and 29 years old. The CDR3 region has the DNA TGTGCCAGCAGAGGGGCAGGGTCGGAGAGGAATGAGCAGTTCTTC. The encoded protein is CASRGAGSERNEQFF.